A single sample is the source of the 29 T cell receptor beta chains below, sequenced in a study of T cells after posttransplantation cyclophosphamide. Cells defined as naive were viable CD3+CD4+ or CD3+CD8+ and CCR7+CD45RA+CD45RO-CD95-CD27+CD28+. This table comes from immunoSEQ multiplex PCR, and its TCRdb copy is limited to in-frame clones, with some not included. The data show under 35,000 clones, around 90% seen once. The sample taken for sequencing was naive CD4+ T cells sorted from PBMCs. The receptors were sampled from a woman aged 60-70 years in good health, CMV-negative, and a related stem cell transplant donor.

V gene TRBV6-5 combines with J gene TRBJ2-7; 7 bases agree with TRBD2. CDR1 and CDR2 (germline): MNHEY, SVGAGI. The CDR3 is 15 amino acids. The V segment lost 2 bases and the J segment 0 bases; nucleotides outside the gene matches: 4. As DNA, the CDR3 is TGTGCCAGCAGTTACGTGGTAGCGGGCTCCTACGAGCAGTACTTC. Residues: CASSYVVAGSYEQYF.

The chain employs TRBV29-1 and TRBJ1-1, with 9 bases aligning to TRBD1. The ends lost 7 bases at V and 2 bases at J; junction bases unmatched: 2. Germline V lookup: CDR1 SQVTM, CDR2 ANQGSEA. This CDR3 contains 12 residues. The CDR3 bases are TGCAGCGCGGGACAGGGAAACACTGAAGCTTTCTTT. Translating gives CSAGQGNTEAFF.

The chain recombines TRBV7-9 with TRBJ2-2, with 8 bases matching TRBD1. The V and J ends lost 5 bases and 6 bases, in that order; junction bases with no gene match: 8. This CDR3 comprises 15 residues. CDR1 and CDR2 from the germline V gene are SEHNR and FQNEAQ (reference sequence). The CDR3 here is CASSVLGQEAGELFF. DNA for the CDR3: TGTGCCAGCAGCGTCCTGGGACAGGAGGCCGGGGAGCTGTTTTTT.

The chain has TRBV7-2 and TRBJ2-1; 8 nucleotides agree with TRBD2. Germline trimming cut 5 bases from V and 2 bases from J; bases unmatched to any gene: 5. The CDR3 spans 15 residues. CDR1 is SGHTA and CDR2 is FQGNSA in the germline V gene. CDR3 protein: CASSRLTSAYNEQFF. The DNA of the CDR3 is TGTGCCAGCAGCCGGTTGACTAGCGCCTACAATGAGCAGTTCTTC.

The rearrangement links TRBV7-3 to TRBJ2-3, with 8 bases matching TRBD1. Per germline, CDR1 SGHTA and CDR2 FQGTGA. The junction had 3 bases not matched to a gene; V was cut back by 4 bases and J by 0 bases. The CDR3 is 15 residues long. This CDR3 is CASSSRQGSTDTQYF. The CDR3 DNA reads TGTGCCAGCAGCTCCAGACAGGGGAGCACAGATACGCAGTATTTT.

This chain uses TRBV7-9 with TRBJ1-2, with D possibly TRBD1 on 6 matching bases. Between the trimmed V and J ends, which lost 4 bases and 0 bases, there was a span of 18 bases. The CDR3 totals 17 residues. CDR1 and CDR2 from the germline V gene are SEHNR and FQNEAQ (reference sequence). The CDR3 region is CASSSPRSGQTNYGYTF. CDR3 bases: TGTGCCAGCAGCTCGCCTCGTTCAGGACAGACTAACTATGGCTACACCTTC.

This clone was observed a few times. The chain couples TRBV10-3 to TRBJ1-1; D is perhaps TRBD1 (5 bases). In germline, CDR1 is ENHRY, CDR2 SYGVKD. With 8 bases removed from V and 5 bases from J, the gap between germline ends came to 18 bases. The CDR3 covers 14 residues. The CDR3 coding sequence is TGTGCCATCGGAAGCAGGGATTTGTGGACTGAAGCTTTCTTT. It is translated as CAIGSRDLWTEAFF.

The chain employs TRBV30 and TRBJ1-2; D gene ambiguous. The germline V gene encodes CDR1 GTSNPN and CDR2 SVGIG (reference sequence). The CDR3 runs to 15 residues. V dropped 8 bases and J dropped 4 bases, with 23 bases sitting between them. This CDR3 is CARSGKALSPYGYTF. Here the CDR3 DNA reads TGTGCCCGTTCGGGGAAGGCTCTCTCCCCCTATGGCTACACCTTC. Full variable domain (rest looked up from reference TRBV30 and TRBJ1-2): SQTIHQWPATLVQPVGSPLSLECTVEGTSNPNLYWYRQAAGRGLQLLFYSVGIGQISSEVPQNLSASRPQDRQFILSSKKLLLSDSGFYLCARSGKALSPYGYTFGSGTRLTVV.

The chain combines TRBV27 with TRBJ2-6; the D gene is possibly TRBD2 (6 bases). This CDR3 region has 16 residues. Germline V gene lookup returns CDR1 MNHEY and CDR2 SMNVEV (reference sequence). V was trimmed by 7 bases and J by 2 bases, leaving 15 bases between them. CDR3 DNA sequence: TGTGCCAGCACCCCGGGACTTGTAGCTGGGGCCAACGTCCTGACTTTC. Its translation: CASTPGLVAGANVLTF.

This clone was detected only a few times. The chain employs TRBV4-3 and TRBJ2-1; 10 bases fit TRBD2. This CDR3 has 14 amino acids. Germline CDR1 is LGHNA and CDR2 is YSLEER. The trim removed 3 bases at V and 16 bases at J, leaving 12 bases unmatched. The CDR3 region is CASSHESAGGLRFF. For the CDR3, the DNA is TGCGCCAGCAGCCATGAGTCAGCGGGGGGGCTTCGATTCTTC.

V and J are TRBV5-1 and TRBJ2-2; TRBD1 might be the D (5 bases). The CDR3 runs 14 residues. Germline V lookup: CDR1 SGHRS, CDR2 YFSETQ. The germline V and J ends were trimmed by 4 bases and 6 bases, with 13 bases remaining between them. The CDR3 reads CASSPVPQAGELFF. CDR3 DNA: TGCGCCAGCAGCCCCGTCCCACAGGCCGGGGAGCTGTTTTTT.

This sequence joins TRBV30 and TRBJ1-1; the D is unclear. The CDR3 has 12 residues. Between the trimmed V and J ends, which lost 1 base and 1 base, there was a span of 4 bases. Germline-derived CDR1 and CDR2 are GTSNPN and SVGIG (reference sequence). The CDR3 coding sequence is TGTGCCTGGAGTGCCAGGAACACTGAAGCTTTCTTT. This encodes CAWSARNTEAFF.

The chain employs TRBV7-6 and TRBJ2-3, with TRBD2 identical over 11 bases. From germline, CDR1 is SGHVS and CDR2 FNYEAQ. Trimming took 3 bases from V and 5 from J; bases not matched to a gene: 13. The CDR3 spans 18 residues. CDR3 sequence: CASSFSPPLAGGIDTQYF. Here the CDR3 DNA reads TGTGCCAGCAGCTTTTCCCCCCCCCTAGCGGGAGGAATAGATACGCAGTATTTT.

The rearrangement joins TRBV11-1 to TRBJ1-1; D is uncertain. CDR3 size: 13 residues. Looked up from germline, CDR1 is SGHAT and CDR2 is FQDESV (reference sequence). V lost 1 base to trimming and J lost 1 base, with 4 bases between them. The CDR3 reads CASSLDTNTEAFF. The DNA of the CDR3 is TGTGCCAGCAGCTTAGACACGAACACTGAAGCTTTCTTT. Looking up the rest from reference TRBV11-1 and TRBJ1-1 gives the full variable domain: EAEVAQSPRYKITEKSQAVAFWCDPISGHATLYWYRQILGQGPELLVQFQDESVVDDSQLPKDRFSAERLKGVDSTLKIQPAELGDSAMYLCASSLDTNTEAFFGQGTRLTVV.

This chain connects TRBV7-3 to TRBJ2-1; 14 nucleotides align to TRBD2. Trimming removed 4 bases from V and 2 bases from J; junction bases left unmatched: 7. Germline V gene lookup returns CDR1 SGHTA and CDR2 FQGTGA. The CDR3 covers 18 residues. The CDR3 sequence is CASSSKTSGGAAYNEQFF. CDR3 DNA: TGTGCCAGCAGCTCAAAGACTAGCGGGGGGGCAGCCTACAATGAGCAGTTCTTC.

This clone has more than one count but fewer than ten. The gene calls are TRBV6-5 and TRBJ1-1; no clear D. This CDR3 spans 16 amino acids. The V and J ends lost 0 bases and 1 base respectively, with 12 bases between them. Germline-derived CDR1 and CDR2 are MNHEY and SVGAGI. The CDR3 region has the DNA TGTGCCAGCAGTTACTCGTTGAGGTTCAGGAACACTGAAGCTTTCTTT. It specifies CASSYSLRFRNTEAFF.

The gene calls are TRBV6-1 and TRBJ1-5; possible D gene TRBD1, 6 bases. This CDR3 is built from 13 residues. The germline gives CDR1 MNHNS, CDR2 SASEGT. CDR3 protein: CASRGGGDLSQHF. The CDR3 coding sequence is TGTGCTTCTAGGGGGGGTGGGGATTTGTCCCAGCATTTT.

This clone was seen once. This chain uses TRBV19 with TRBJ1-5, with D perhaps matching TRBD1 (5 bases). Deletions cut 6 bases from V and 4 bases from J, with 19 bases between. Germline V gene lookup returns CDR1 LNHDA and CDR2 SQIVND (reference sequence). The CDR3 consists of 16 residues. CDR3 sequence (DNA): TGTGCCAGTAGATGGGGGGGGAACTCGGAAAATCAGCCCCAGCATTTT. Its translation is CASRWGGNSENQPQHF.

The V and J genes are TRBV27 and TRBJ2-1, with a tentative D call TRBD2 (5 bases). The germline V and J ends were trimmed by 5 bases and 4 bases, with 15 bases remaining between them. Germline assignment: CDR1 MNHEY and CDR2 SMNVEV (reference sequence). This CDR3 has 15 residues. CDR3 region: CASSPGVGRYNEQFF. The DNA of the CDR3 is TGTGCCAGCAGTCCCGGGGTCGGCCGGTACAATGAGCAGTTCTTC.

The V and J genes are TRBV4-3 and TRBJ1-5; D is ambiguous. CDR3 length: 15 residues. Germline loops: CDR1 LGHNA, CDR2 YSLEER. Trimming stripped 2 bases from V and 2 bases from J, with 10 bases between. Here the CDR3 DNA reads TGCGCCAGCAGCCAAAGACATATCGGCAATCAGCCCCAGCATTTT. It translates to CASSQRHIGNQPQHF.

The chain recombines TRBV21-1 with TRBJ2-3; no DNA check was done on the table's D call, TRBD2. TRBV21-1 represents a pseudogene. The CDR3 loop spans 16 amino acids. The CDR3 nucleotides read TGTGCCAGCAGCCGCGTTTATGGACTAAACACAGATACGCAGTATTTT. This encodes CASSRVYGLNTDTQYF.

The rearrangement links TRBV6-5 to TRBJ2-7; 9 bases are shared with TRBD1. Germline assignment: CDR1 MNHEY and CDR2 SVGAGI. The CDR3 has 14 amino acids. Trimming at V came to 6 bases and at J to 2 bases, leaving 5 bases not matched to a gene. CDR3 nucleotides: TGTGCCAGCAGACCGGACAGGGGAACCTACGAGCAGTACTTC. This codes for CASRPDRGTYEQYF.

The gene calls are TRBV19 and TRBJ1-4; a weak D match, TRBD1 (6 bases). Deletions cut 6 bases from V and 4 bases from J, with 15 bases between. This CDR3 is built from 15 residues. CDR1 LNHDA and CDR2 SQIVND come from the germline V gene (reference sequence). The CDR3 protein is CASRTRGGGNEKLFF. As DNA, the CDR3 is TGTGCCAGTAGAACGCGGGGAGGGGGTAATGAAAAACTGTTTTTT.

In this sample, this clone turned up once. This chain uses TRBV11-3 with TRBJ2-3, with 11 bases that match TRBD2. With 5 bases clipped from V and 0 bases from J, the junction kept 1 base outside the gene matches. The CDR3 runs 15 residues. Germline CDR1 SGHNT, CDR2 YENEEA. The CDR3 region has the DNA TGTGCCAGCAGCCCTAGCGGGGGGAGCACAGATACGCAGTATTTT. Encoded protein: CASSPSGGSTDTQYF. Full variable domain (outside the CDR3, taken from reference TRBV11-3 and TRBJ2-3): EAGVVQSPRYKIIEKKQPVAFWCNPISGHNTLYWYLQNLGQGPELLIRYENEEAVDDSQLPKDRFSAERLKGVDSTLKIQPAELGDSAVYLCASSPSGGSTDTQYFGPGTRLTVL.

The genes are TRBV30 and TRBJ2-1, with TRBD2 matching 9 bases. The CDR3 is made up of 18 amino acids. With 2 bases clipped from V and 4 bases from J, the junction kept 15 bases outside the gene matches. CDR1 is GTSNPN, CDR2 SVGIG, per germline (reference sequence). The CDR3 DNA is TGTGCCTGGAGTTTTACCCTTCGTGGTAGCGGGGGATACAATGAGCAGTTCTTC. Amino acid sequence: CAWSFTLRGSGGYNEQFF.

This chain links TRBV2 with TRBJ2-7, with 10 bases identical to TRBD1. The V gene end was trimmed by 5 bases and the J gene end by 6 bases; junction bases not matched to a gene: 7. The CDR3 spans 14 residues. The germline gives CDR1 SNHLY, CDR2 FYNNEI. The CDR3 here is CASSKGQGVSEQYF. The CDR3 DNA follows: TGTGCCAGCAGTAAAGGACAGGGGGTTTCCGAGCAGTACTTC.

This clone was observed a single time. V usage is TRBV9 and J usage is TRBJ1-5; 8 bases are a match to TRBD1. V was pared by 4 bases and J by 6 bases, with 12 bases of the junction left unmatched. The CDR3 consists of 16 residues. The germline V gene has CDR1 SGDLS and CDR2 YYNGEE. CDR3 DNA: TGTGCCAGCAGCAGACAAGCGGGACAGGCTGCTCAGCCCCAGCATTTT. Translated, it gives CASSRQAGQAAQPQHF. The variable domain in full, with the rest retrieved from reference TRBV9 and TRBJ1-5, is DSGVTQTPKHLITATGQRVTLRCSPRSGDLSVYWYQQSLDQGLQFLIQYYNGEERAKGNILERFSAQQFPDLHSELNLSSLELGDSALYFCASSRQAGQAAQPQHFGDGTRLSIL.

This chain links TRBV18 with TRBJ2-2; TRBD1 agrees at 7 bases. Germline V CDR1 and CDR2: KGHSH, LQKENI. V gave up 6 bases and J gave up 3 bases; unmatched junction bases: 7. The CDR3 consists of 15 residues. CDR3 nucleotides: TGTGCCAGCTCCCACGACAGGGCCGACACCGGGGAGCTGTTTTTT. It is translated as CASSHDRADTGELFF.

CDR3 sequence reads: CAWSDSRITGAVSGNTIYF. The CDR3 region has the DNA TGTGCCTGGAGTGACTCACGAATAACAGGGGCCGTCTCTGGAAACACCATATATTTT. V and J are TRBV30 and TRBJ1-3; 7 bases are shared with TRBD1. CDR3 length: 19 amino acids. From germline, CDR1 is GTSNPN and CDR2 SVGIG (reference sequence). The V gene end was trimmed by 1 base and the J gene end by 0 bases; junction bases not matched to a gene: 15.